This entry lists 8 T cell receptor beta chains sequenced from one sample in a study of cytomegalovirus exposure and HLA in healthy donors. PCR employed 60 Vbeta and 13 Jbeta primers. Here immunoSEQ multiplex PCR was the method, and the copy in TCRdb shows in-frame clones only, minus some. In the table there are some 190,000 clones, 85% of which are singletons. Source material: PBMCs. The receptors shown here come from a boy younger than 10 in good health and CMV-seronegative.

The chain uses TRBV6-1 and TRBJ2-2; D possibly corresponds to TRBD1 (7 bases). With 11 bases removed from V and 0 bases from J, the gap between germline ends came to 13 bases. Germline V CDR1 and CDR2: MNHNS, SASEGT. The CDR3 contains 14 residues. CDR3 residues: CACGGTANTGELFF. The DNA for the CDR3 is TGTGCCTGTGGGGGGACAGCGAACACCGGGGAGCTGTTTTTT.

In DNA form, the CDR3 reads TGTGCCAGCAGTGAACGGGGGGGCACAGATACGCAGTATTTT. Its translation is CASSERGGTDTQYF. The chain is built from TRBV2 and TRBJ2-3, with 7 bases fitting TRBD2. The CDR3 has 14 residues. Germline CDR1 SNHLY, CDR2 FYNNEI. The ends lost 2 bases at V and 1 base at J; junction bases unmatched: 0.

This chain uses TRBV6-5 with TRBJ2-3; a possible D gene is TRBD2 (7 bases). The V end was cut by 7 bases, the J end by 3 bases, with 17 bases between. The length of the CDR3 is 15 residues. Per the germline V gene, CDR1 is MNHEY and CDR2 is SVGAGI. This chain's CDR3 is CASTLQGGGTDTQYF. CDR3 sequence (DNA): TGTGCCAGCACCCTACAGGGAGGGGGTACAGATACGCAGTATTTT.

The V and J genes are TRBV6-5 and TRBJ1-6; tentatively, D is TRBD1 (6 bases). The CDR3 has 15 amino acids. Germline V lookup: CDR1 MNHEY, CDR2 SVGAGI. With 7 bases removed from V and 9 bases from J, the gap between germline ends came to 19 bases. CDR3: CASTGGTSGGSPLHF. The CDR3 nucleotides read TGTGCCAGCACCGGGGGCACATCGGGAGGTTCACCCCTCCACTTT.

V is TRBV21-1 and J is TRBJ2-7; TRBD2 reflects the table's D call only, with no check against the DNA. TRBV21-1 has pseudogene status. CDR3 length: 16 amino acids. CDR3 coding DNA: TGTGCCAGCAGGACCTATAACCTGGCGGGCTCCTACGAGCAGTACGTC. It is translated as CASRTYNLAGSYEQYV.

This rearrangement joins TRBV7-9 to TRBJ2-7; 8 nucleotides match TRBD2. The CDR3 consists of 14 residues. With 6 bases clipped from V and 3 bases from J, the junction kept 7 bases outside the gene matches. CDR1 and CDR2 from the germline V gene are SEHNR and FQNEAQ (reference sequence). CDR3 nucleotides: TGTGCCAGCAGTCCCGGGAGGGGGGTCTACGAGCAGTACTTC. Its protein is CASSPGRGVYEQYF.

The chain employs TRBV28 and TRBJ1-4, with D perhaps matching TRBD1 (6 bases). There are 15 residues in the CDR3. V was pared by 7 bases and J by 5 bases, with 17 bases between. Germline V lookup: CDR1 MDHEN, CDR2 SYDVKM. Here the CDR3 DNA reads TGTGCCAGCAATCCGGCGGGGGGGCCCAATGAAAAACTGTTTTTT. Protein sequence: CASNPAGGPNEKLFF.

This clone was seen more than once but under ten times. The V gene is TRBV15, the J gene TRBJ1-5; D perhaps matches TRBD1 (5 bases). V dropped 2 bases and J dropped 0 bases, with 14 bases sitting between them. The CDR3 contains 17 residues. Germline CDR1 reads LNHNV; CDR2 reads YYDKDF (reference sequence). CDR3: CATSRYSLQGSNQPQHF. The CDR3 DNA reads TGTGCCACCAGCAGATATTCACTTCAGGGTAGCAATCAGCCCCAGCATTTT.